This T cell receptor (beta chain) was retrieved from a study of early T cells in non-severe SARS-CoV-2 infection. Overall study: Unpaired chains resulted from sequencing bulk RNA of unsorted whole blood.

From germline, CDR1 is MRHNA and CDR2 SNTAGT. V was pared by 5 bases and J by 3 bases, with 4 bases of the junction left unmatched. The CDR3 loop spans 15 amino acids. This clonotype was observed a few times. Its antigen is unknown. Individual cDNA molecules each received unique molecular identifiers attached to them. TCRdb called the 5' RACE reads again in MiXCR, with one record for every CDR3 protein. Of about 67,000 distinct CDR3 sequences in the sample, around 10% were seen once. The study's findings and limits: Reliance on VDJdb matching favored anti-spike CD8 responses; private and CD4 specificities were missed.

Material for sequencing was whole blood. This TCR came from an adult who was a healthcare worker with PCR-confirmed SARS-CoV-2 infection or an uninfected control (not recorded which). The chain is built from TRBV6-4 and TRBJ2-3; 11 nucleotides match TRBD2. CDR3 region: CASSPSSGGTDTQYF. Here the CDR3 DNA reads TGTGCCAGCAGTCCCTCTAGCGGGGGGACAGATACGCAGTATTTT.